The 10 T cell receptor beta chains below all came from one sample that was sequenced in a study of T cell repertoires in cytomegalovirus infection. TCRdb ran MiXCR on the reads and lists one entry per CDR3 protein. The table records roughly 230,000 distinct CDR3 sequences, approximately 6.7% of them present only once. The sequencing sample was made of PBMCs. The receptors derive from a human donor in good health (CMV status not recorded). Some clones in this sample may be carry-over from other donors' samples.

This clonotype was recorded many times. J is TRBJ2-7 and V is TRBV29-1; D remains unclear. The CDR3 is made up of 12 amino acids. Between the trimmed V and J ends, which lost 4 bases and 5 bases, there was a span of 12 bases. CDR1 SQVTM and CDR2 ANQGSEA come from the germline V gene. The CDR3 DNA sequence: TGCAGCGTTGCCCTAACCCAAGACGAGCAGTACTTC. Translating gives CSVALTQDEQYF.

A note on this clonotype: A read error may explain this, as a much larger clone is one base away. The rearrangement uses TRBV6-1 and TRBJ2-2; tentative D call: TRBD2 (6 bases). CDR1 is MNHNS, CDR2 SASEGT, per germline. V gave up 3 bases and J gave up 2 bases, with 16 bases separating them. The CDR3 totals 17 residues. This chain's CDR3 is CASSDLLDYHNTGELFF. As DNA, the CDR3 is TGTGCCAGCAGTGACTTATTGGACTATCACAACACCGGGGAGCTGTTTTTT.

This clonotype appeared many times. The rearrangement links TRBV5-1 to TRBJ1-1; D uncertain. Germline values: CDR1 SGHRS, CDR2 YFSETQ. The length of the CDR3 is 15 residues. The V gene lost 0 bases and the J gene lost 6 bases, with 15 bases spanning the gap. The CDR3: CASSLGSGRGPEAFF. The CDR3 coding sequence is TGCGCCAGCAGCTTGGGGTCGGGCCGAGGACCTGAAGCTTTCTTT.

There are a few counts of this clonotype. The chain links TRBV12-3 or TRBV12-4 to TRBJ1-5; 8 nucleotides agree with TRBD1. The junction had 5 bases not matched to a gene; V was cut back by 5 bases and J by 2 bases. The CDR3 totals 15 residues. The CDR3 nucleotides are TGTGCCAGCAGTCACGGACAGGGACGCAATCAGCCCCAGCATTTT. Its protein product is CASSHGQGRNQPQHF.

This clonotype was found a few times. The V and J genes are TRBV29-1 and TRBJ2-4, with D possibly called TRBD1 or TRBD2 (5 bases each). Per the germline V gene, CDR1 is SQVTM and CDR2 is ANQGSEA. This CDR3 comprises 13 residues. The V and J ends lost 7 bases and 5 bases respectively, with 15 bases between them. The chain's CDR3 is CSAAGTRQNIQYF. As DNA, the CDR3 is TGCAGCGCGGCCGGGACCCGACAAAACATTCAGTACTTC.

This clonotype has ten or more counts. V usage is TRBV12-3 or TRBV12-4 and J usage is TRBJ2-1, with D possibly matching TRBD2 (7 bases). CDR3 length: 16 residues. V was clipped by 3 bases and J by 8 bases, with 20 bases between them. CDR3 sequence reads: CASSFLGGGNRDEQFF. The DNA of the CDR3 is TGTGCCAGCAGTTTTTTAGGGGGGGGAAACAGAGATGAGCAGTTCTTC.

This chain uses TRBV7-9 with TRBJ2-1, with 9 bases matching TRBD2. This CDR3 contains 19 residues. Germline assignment: CDR1 SEHNR and CDR2 FQNEAQ (reference sequence). Trimming took 1 base from V and 0 from J; bases not matched to a gene: 10. In nucleotides, the CDR3 is TGTGCCAGCAGCTTAGATCCAGCGGGGGGCAGCAGCTCCTACAATGAGCAGTTCTTC. Amino acid sequence: CASSLDPAGGSSSYNEQFF.

This clonotype was seen more than once but under ten times. The V gene is TRBV29-1, the J gene TRBJ2-7; 10 bases agree with TRBD2. V shed 6 bases and J 0 bases; nucleotides not matched to a gene: 2. This CDR3 is 13 amino acids long. Per germline, CDR1 SQVTM and CDR2 ANQGSEA. CDR3 in amino acids: CSVIAGGSYEQYF. DNA for the CDR3: TGCAGCGTGATAGCGGGGGGCTCCTACGAGCAGTACTTC.

This clonotype has a count of ten or more. CDR3 loop: CASSLTEAYEQYF. The CDR3 nucleotides are TGTGCCAGCAGCTTAACGGAGGCCTACGAGCAGTACTTC. V gene TRBV7-3 combines with J gene TRBJ2-7, with a tentative D call TRBD2 (5 bases). The CDR3 length is 13 residues. CDR1 SGHTA and CDR2 FQGTGA come from the germline V gene. V lost 0 bases and J 2 bases, leaving 5 bases between the germline ends.

This clonotype was observed a handful of times. This chain joins TRBV2 and TRBJ2-5, with 12 bases lining up with TRBD2. With 4 bases clipped from V and 5 bases from J, the junction kept 8 bases outside the gene matches. Looked up from germline, CDR1 is SNHLY and CDR2 is FYNNEI. CDR3 size: 16 residues. As DNA, the CDR3 is TGTGCCAGCAGTGGGACGACTAGCGGGGGTCGGGAGACCCAGTACTTC. Protein: CASSGTTSGGRETQYF.